One sample yielded the 9 T cell receptor beta chains listed below, sequenced in a study of shared clonotypes between healthy human individuals. Produced via immunoSEQ multiplex PCR; TCRdb's table is partial and in-frame only. This table has roughly 2.5 million clones, around 94% appearing once. The specimen sequenced was naive CD4+ T cells sorted from blood. Indicated subset: CD45RA+ positively selected. These TCRs come from a man aged 18 to 30 in good health.

The V call is TRBV19, the J call TRBJ2-5, with 9 bases lining up with TRBD1. Losses at the gene ends were 1 base for V and 4 bases for J; bases not matched to a gene: 4. The CDR3 runs to 15 residues. Looked up from germline, CDR1 is LNHDA and CDR2 is SQIVND (reference sequence). The CDR3 DNA reads as TGTGCCAGTAGTATAGCCGGGACAGGGAGAGAGACCCAGTACTTC. Translated: CASSIAGTGRETQYF.

The V and J genes are TRBV7-2 and TRBJ2-7; D gene ambiguous. The CDR3 length is 14 residues. Trimming left V 5 bases short and J 2 bases short, with 13 bases between. Germline loops: CDR1 SGHTA, CDR2 FQGNSA. CDR3 protein: CASSPSAFPYEQYF. CDR3 nucleotide sequence: TGTGCCAGCAGCCCCTCAGCTTTCCCCTACGAGCAGTACTTC.

This chain connects TRBV14 to TRBJ2-7; the D gene is possibly TRBD2 (6 bases). The CDR3 runs 16 residues. Looked up from germline, CDR1 is SGHDN and CDR2 is FVKESK. The V end was cut by 5 bases, the J end by 3 bases, with 20 bases between. This chain's CDR3 is CASSSFGPRDGYEQYF. The CDR3 DNA reads TGTGCCAGCAGCTCCTTTGGACCGCGGGATGGCTACGAGCAGTACTTC.

The chain recombines TRBV5-1 with TRBJ2-2; 12 bases agree with TRBD2. Germline values: CDR1 SGHRS, CDR2 YFSETQ. The CDR3 contains 15 residues. V shed 4 bases and J 8 bases; nucleotides not matched to a gene: 6. CDR3 residues: CASSPGLAGFGELFF. CDR3 DNA: TGCGCCAGCAGCCCGGGACTAGCGGGTTTTGGGGAGCTGTTTTTT. The complete variable domain, with remaining parts taken from reference TRBV5-1 and TRBJ2-2, reads KAGVTQTPRYLIKTRGQQVTLSCSPISGHRSVSWYQQTPGQGLQFLFEYFSETQRNKGNFPGRFSGRQFSNSRSEMNVSTLELGDSALYLCASSPGLAGFGELFFGEGSRLTVL.

This clone was seen a single time. The rearrangement uses TRBV19 and TRBJ2-2, with D hard to call. Germline CDR1 reads LNHDA; CDR2 reads SQIVND (reference sequence). The V and J ends lost 4 bases and 5 bases respectively, with 8 bases between them. This CDR3 comprises 13 residues. In DNA form, the CDR3 reads TGTGCCAGTAGTACCCTTCCAACCGGGGAGCTGTTTTTT. The encoded protein is CASSTLPTGELFF.

The chain has TRBV7-3 and TRBJ1-1; TRBD1 matches at 7 bases. The V segment lost 5 bases and the J segment 4 bases; nucleotides outside the gene matches: 7. CDR1 and CDR2 from the germline V gene are SGHTA and FQGTGA. The CDR3 runs 14 residues. The CDR3, as DNA: TGTGCCAGCAGCCCCGGACAGGTTAGCACTGAAGCTTTCTTT. Encoded protein: CASSPGQVSTEAFF.

Details on this clone: Additional DNA sequences in this sample encode the identical CDR3. V usage is TRBV30 and J usage is TRBJ2-3; tentatively, D is TRBD1 or TRBD2 (5 bases each). The CDR3 has 12 residues. Trimming removed 0 bases at V and 6 bases at J, with 7 bases between. From germline, CDR1 is GTSNPN and CDR2 SVGIG (reference sequence). The CDR3 nucleotides read TGTGCCTGGAGTGTAGGGGAGGATACGCAGTATTTT. Translated: CAWSVGEDTQYF. The variable domain in full, completed from reference TRBV30 and TRBJ2-3, reads SQTIHQWPATLVQPVGSPLSLECTVEGTSNPNLYWYRQAAGRGLQLLFYSVGIGQISSEVPQNLSASRPQDRQFILSSKKLLLSDSGFYLCAWSVGEDTQYFGPGTRLTVL.

The chain combines TRBV7-2 with TRBJ2-7, with D possibly being TRBD1 (6 bases). The CDR3 is made up of 16 amino acids. V shed 0 bases and J shed 2 bases, with 14 bases lying between them. The germline V gene has CDR1 SGHTA and CDR2 FQGNSA. The CDR3 protein is CASSLARGAGAYEQYF. The CDR3 coding sequence is TGTGCCAGCAGCTTAGCGAGGGGCGCAGGGGCCTACGAGCAGTACTTC.

The chain employs TRBV20-1 and TRBJ2-1; possibly TRBD2 for D (6 bases). V dropped 4 bases and J dropped 9 bases, with 10 bases sitting between them. The CDR3 is made up of 11 amino acids. Germline V gene lookup returns CDR1 DFQATT and CDR2 SNEGSKA (reference sequence). The CDR3 nucleotides are TGCAGTGCTACCGCGGGAAGTGAGCAGTTCTTC. Translation gives CSATAGSEQFF.